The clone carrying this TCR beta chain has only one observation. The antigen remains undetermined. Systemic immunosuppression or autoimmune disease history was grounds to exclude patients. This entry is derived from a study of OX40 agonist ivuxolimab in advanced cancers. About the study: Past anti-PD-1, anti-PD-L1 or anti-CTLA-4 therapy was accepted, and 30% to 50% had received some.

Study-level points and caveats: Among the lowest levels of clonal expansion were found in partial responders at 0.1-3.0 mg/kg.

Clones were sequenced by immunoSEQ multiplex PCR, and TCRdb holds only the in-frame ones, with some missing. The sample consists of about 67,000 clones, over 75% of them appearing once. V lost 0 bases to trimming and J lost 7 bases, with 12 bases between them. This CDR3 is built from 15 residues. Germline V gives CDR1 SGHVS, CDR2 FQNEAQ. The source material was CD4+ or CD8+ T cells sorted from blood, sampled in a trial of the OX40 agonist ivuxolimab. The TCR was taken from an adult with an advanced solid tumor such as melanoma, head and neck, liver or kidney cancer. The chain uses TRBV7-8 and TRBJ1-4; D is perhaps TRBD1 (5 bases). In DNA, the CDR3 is TGTGCCAGCAGCTTAGCGAGGGGCCCCAGTGAAAAACTGTTTTTT. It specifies CASSLARGPSEKLFF.